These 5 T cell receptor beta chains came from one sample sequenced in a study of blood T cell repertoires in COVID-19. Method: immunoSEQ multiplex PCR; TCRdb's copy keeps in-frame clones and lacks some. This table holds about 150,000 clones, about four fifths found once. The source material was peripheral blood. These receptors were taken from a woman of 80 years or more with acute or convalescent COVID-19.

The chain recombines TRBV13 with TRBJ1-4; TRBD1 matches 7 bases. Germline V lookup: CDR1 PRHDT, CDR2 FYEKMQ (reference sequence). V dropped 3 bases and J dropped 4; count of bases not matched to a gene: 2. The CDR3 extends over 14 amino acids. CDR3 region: CASSLGQLNEKLFF. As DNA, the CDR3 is TGTGCCAGCAGCTTGGGACAGCTTAATGAAAAACTGTTTTTT.

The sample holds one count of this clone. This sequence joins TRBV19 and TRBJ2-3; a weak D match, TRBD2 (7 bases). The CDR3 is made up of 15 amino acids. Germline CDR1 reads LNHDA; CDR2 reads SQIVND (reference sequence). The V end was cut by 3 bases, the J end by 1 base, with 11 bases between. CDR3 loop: CASSITGGRTDTQYF. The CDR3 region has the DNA TGTGCCAGTAGTATTACGGGGGGCCGCACAGATACGCAGTATTTT. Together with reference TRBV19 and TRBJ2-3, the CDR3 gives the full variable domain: DGGITQSPKYLFRKEGQNVTLSCEQNLNHDAMYWYRQDPGQGLRLIYYSQIVNDFQKGDIAEGYSVSREKKESFPLTVTSAQKNPTAFYLCASSITGGRTDTQYFGPGTRLTVL.

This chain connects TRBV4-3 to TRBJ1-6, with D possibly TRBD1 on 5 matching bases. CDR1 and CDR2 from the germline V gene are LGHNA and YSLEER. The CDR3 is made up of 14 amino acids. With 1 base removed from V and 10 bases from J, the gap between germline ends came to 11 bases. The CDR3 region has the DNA TGCGCCAGCAGCCAAGGCCAGGGCGAGTCACCCCTCCACTTT. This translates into CASSQGQGESPLHF.

This CDR3 is CASSPQGNGYTF. The CDR3 DNA sequence: TGTGCCAGCTCACCCCAGGGTAATGGCTACACCTTC. The genes are TRBV18 and TRBJ1-2, with a possible D match to TRBD1 (5 bases). In germline, CDR1 is KGHSH, CDR2 LQKENI. V was shortened by 3 bases and J by 6 bases, with 8 bases between the two germline ends. The length of the CDR3 is 12 residues.

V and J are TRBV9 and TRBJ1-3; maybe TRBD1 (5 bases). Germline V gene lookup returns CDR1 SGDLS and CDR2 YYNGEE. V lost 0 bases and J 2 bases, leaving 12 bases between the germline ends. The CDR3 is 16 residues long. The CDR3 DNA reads TGTGCCAGCAGCGTAGACCCAACGGGGGCTGGAAACACCATATATTTT. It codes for CASSVDPTGAGNTIYF.